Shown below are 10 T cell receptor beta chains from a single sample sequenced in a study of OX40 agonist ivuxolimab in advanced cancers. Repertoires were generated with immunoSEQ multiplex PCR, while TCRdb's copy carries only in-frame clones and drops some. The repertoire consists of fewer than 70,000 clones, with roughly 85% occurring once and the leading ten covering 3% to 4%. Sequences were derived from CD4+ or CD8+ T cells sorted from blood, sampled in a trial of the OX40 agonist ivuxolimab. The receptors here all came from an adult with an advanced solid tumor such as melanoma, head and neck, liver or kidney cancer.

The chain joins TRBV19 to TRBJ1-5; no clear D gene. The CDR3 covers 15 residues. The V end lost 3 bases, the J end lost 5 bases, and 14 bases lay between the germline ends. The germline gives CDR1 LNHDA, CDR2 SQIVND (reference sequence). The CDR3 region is CASSMRPTGYQPQHF. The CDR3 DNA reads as TGTGCCAGTAGTATGCGGCCTACGGGGTATCAGCCCCAGCATTTT.

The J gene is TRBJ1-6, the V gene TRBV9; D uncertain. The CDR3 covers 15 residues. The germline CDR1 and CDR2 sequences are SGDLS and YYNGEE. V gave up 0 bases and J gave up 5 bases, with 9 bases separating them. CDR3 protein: CASSVGSSDNSPLHF. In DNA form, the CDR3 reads TGTGCCAGCAGCGTAGGCAGTTCTGATAATTCACCCCTCCACTTT.

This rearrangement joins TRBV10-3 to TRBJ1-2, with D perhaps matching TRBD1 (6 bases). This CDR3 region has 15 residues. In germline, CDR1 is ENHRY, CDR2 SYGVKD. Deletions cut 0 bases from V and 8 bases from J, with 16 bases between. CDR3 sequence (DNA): TGTGCCATCAGTGAGTCGTGGGACAACCTGGGGGGCTACACCTTC. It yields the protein CAISESWDNLGGYTF.

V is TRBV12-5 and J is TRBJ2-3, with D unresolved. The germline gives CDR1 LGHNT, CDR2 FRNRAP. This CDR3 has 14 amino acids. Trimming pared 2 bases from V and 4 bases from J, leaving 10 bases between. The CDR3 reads CASGLILPPDTQYF. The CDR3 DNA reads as TGTGCTAGTGGTTTGATTTTACCCCCAGATACGCAGTATTTT.

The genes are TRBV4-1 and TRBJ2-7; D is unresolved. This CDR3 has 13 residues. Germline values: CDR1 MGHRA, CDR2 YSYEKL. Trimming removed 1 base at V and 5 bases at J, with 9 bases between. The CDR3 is CASSQGLPNEQYF. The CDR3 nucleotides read TGCGCCAGCAGCCAAGGATTACCGAACGAGCAGTACTTC.

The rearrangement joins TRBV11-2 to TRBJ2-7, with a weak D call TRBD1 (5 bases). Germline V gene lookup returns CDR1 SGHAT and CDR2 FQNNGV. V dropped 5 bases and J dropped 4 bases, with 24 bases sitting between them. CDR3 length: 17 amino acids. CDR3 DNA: TGTGCCAGCAGCCATAAAATCGGAACCAGGGCAGTATACGAGCAGTACTTC. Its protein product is CASSHKIGTRAVYEQYF. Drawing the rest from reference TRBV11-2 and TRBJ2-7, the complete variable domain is EAGVAQSPRYKIIEKRQSVAFWCNPISGHATLYWYQQILGQGPKLLIQFQNNGVVDDSQLPKDRFSAERLKGVDSTLKIQPAKLEDSAVYLCASSHKIGTRAVYEQYFGPGTRLTVT.

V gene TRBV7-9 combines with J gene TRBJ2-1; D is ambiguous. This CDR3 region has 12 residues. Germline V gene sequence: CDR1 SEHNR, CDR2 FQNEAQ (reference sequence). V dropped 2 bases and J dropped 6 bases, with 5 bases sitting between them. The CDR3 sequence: CASSLSTNEQFF. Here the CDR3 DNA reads TGTGCCAGCAGCTTATCCACCAATGAGCAGTTCTTC.

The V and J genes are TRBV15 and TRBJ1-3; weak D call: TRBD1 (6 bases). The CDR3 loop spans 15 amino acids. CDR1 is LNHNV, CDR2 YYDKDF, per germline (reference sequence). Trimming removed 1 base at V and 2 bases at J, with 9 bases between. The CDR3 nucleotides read TGTGCCACCAGCAGAGTTGGGGGCCCTGGAAACACCATATATTTT. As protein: CATSRVGGPGNTIYF. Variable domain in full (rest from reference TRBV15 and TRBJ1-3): DAMVIQNPRYQVTQFGKPVTLSCSQTLNHNVMYWYQQKSSQAPKLLFHYYDKDFNNEADTPDNFQSRRPNTSFCFLDIRSPGLGDTAMYLCATSRVGGPGNTIYFGEGSWLTVV.

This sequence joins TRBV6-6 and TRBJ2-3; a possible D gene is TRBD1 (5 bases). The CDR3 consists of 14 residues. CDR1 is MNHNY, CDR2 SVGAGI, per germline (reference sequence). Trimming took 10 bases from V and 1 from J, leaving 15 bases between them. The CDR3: CATTPGYGTDTQYF. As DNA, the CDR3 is TGTGCCACCACCCCAGGGTATGGCACAGATACGCAGTATTTT.

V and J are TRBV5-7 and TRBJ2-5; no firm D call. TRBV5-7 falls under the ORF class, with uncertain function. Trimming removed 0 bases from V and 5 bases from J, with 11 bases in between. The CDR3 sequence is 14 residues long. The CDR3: CASSLGPPRETQYF. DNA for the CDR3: TGTGCCAGCAGCTTGGGACCGCCCCGGGAGACCCAGTACTTC.